The rows below give T cell receptor beta chains drawn from one sample of a study of CD8+CD57+ T cells in acquired aplastic anemia. In TCRdb, the reads were re-called with MiXCR into one record per CDR3 protein. The table lists over 150,000 distinct CDR3 sequences, roughly 45% of them singletons. The material sequenced was sorted CD4+, CD8+, or CD8+CD57+ T cells (not recorded which) from PBMCs. The receptors were sampled from a human donor in good health. Each CDR3 is given with its conserved first and last residue. D genes are given only for firm matches. Size is omitted from some rows. Given values are once, few, many or a class for expanded clones.

J,D,size,V,CDR3,DNA
TRBJ1-1,TRBD1,NA,TRBV7-8,CASSLEQGKNTEAFF,TGTGCCAGCAGCTTAGAACAGGGGAAGAACACTGAAGCTTTCTTT
TRBJ2-3,TRBD2,few,TRBV5-1,CASSGREGADTQYF,TGCGCCAGCTCTGGGCGGGAGGGTGCAGATACGCAGTATTTT
TRBJ2-1,TRBD1,many,TRBV20-1,CSARGQGVYEQFF,TGCAGTGCTAGAGGACAGGGTGTGTATGAGCAGTTCTTC
TRBJ2-3,NA,once,TRBV13,CASSLLLPGRTDTQYF,TGTGCCAGCAGCTTGTTACTCCCCGGGAGAACAGATACGCAGTATTTT
TRBJ1-4,NA,NA,TRBV19,CASTTELTNGKLFF,TGTGCCAGTACGACAGAACTAACTAATGGAAAACTGTTTTTT
TRBJ1-4,TRBD1,NA,TRBV19,CASSTGGTASNEKLFF,TGTGCCAGTAGTACAGGCGGGACAGCTTCTAATGAAAAACTGTTTTTT
TRBJ2-7,NA,few,TRBV7-2,CASSPSSTYEQYF,TGTGCCAGCAGCCCCTCATCCACCTACGAGCAGTACTTC
TRBJ2-7,NA,NA,TRBV10-3,CAISEPFLGFEQYF,TGTGCCATCAGTGAGCCGTTTTTGGGGTTCGAGCAGTACTTC
TRBJ2-1,TRBD2,once,TRBV6-1,CASTLTGLAIDEQFF,TGTGCCAGCACTCTCACGGGACTAGCTATCGATGAGCAGTTCTTC
TRBJ2-3,NA,many,TRBV4-1,CASSQAPGRGADTQYF,TGCGCCAGCAGCCAAGCCCCAGGAAGGGGCGCAGATACGCAGTATTTT
TRBJ2-7,NA,many,TRBV19,CASSMPGPGREQYF,TGTGCCAGTAGTATGCCCGGGCCGGGCCGCGAGCAGTACTTC
TRBJ2-5,NA,many,TRBV11-2,CASSLNVLPETQYF,TGTGCCAGCAGCTTAAATGTGCTACCCGAGACCCAGTACTTC
TRBJ1-2,NA,many,TRBV4-2,CASSLADPGRGLYGYTF,TGTGCCAGCAGCCTCGCCGATCCAGGCCGGGGGCTTTATGGCTACACCTTC
TRBJ2-3,NA,many,TRBV15,CATSSDHVGDTQYF,TGTGCCACCAGCAGTGACCACGTCGGGGATACGCAGTATTTT
TRBJ2-3,NA,many,TRBV20-1,CSAYRVSLRIGTDTQYF,TGCAGTGCGTACAGGGTGTCCTTGCGGATTGGCACAGATACGCAGTATTTT
TRBJ1-2,NA,many,TRBV6-5,CASSSLGVHTF,TGTGCCAGCAGTTCATTAGGGGTCCACACCTTC
TRBJ2-1,NA,many,TRBV10-2,CASSESYLSYNEQFF,TGCGCCAGCAGTGAGTCGTACTTATCCTACAATGAGCAGTTCTTC
TRBJ2-7,NA,NA,TRBV12-3/TRBV12-4,CASSFGAGRGEQYF,TGTGCCAGCAGTTTTGGGGCAGGGAGAGGCGAGCAGTACTTC
TRBJ2-1,NA,many,TRBV20-1,CSARDGASDTYNEQFF,TGCAGTGCTAGAGATGGGGCTAGCGATACCTACAATGAGCAGTTCTTC
TRBJ1-5,NA,once,TRBV7-2,CASSLMGRNQPQHF,TGTGCCAGCAGCTTGATGGGTCGAAATCAGCCCCAGCATTTT
TRBJ2-7,TRBD1,many,TRBV4-3,CASSQEQGPYEQYF,TGCGCCAGCAGCCAAGAACAGGGGCCCTACGAGCAGTACTTC
TRBJ2-6,NA,NA,TRBV19,CASREDRATHSGANVLTF,TGTGCCAGTAGGGAGGACAGAGCGACTCACTCTGGGGCCAACGTCCTGACTTTC